Sequencing of this TCR beta chain was carried out in a study of T cells in Graves' hyperthyroidism and ophthalmopathy (dated by TCRdb to 2018 to 2020). Regarding the complete study: Peripheral blood was sampled at the time of initial diagnosis, prior to any treatment. To identify TCR V-J signatures that set the groups apart, the researchers used a discovery cohort of 100 patients, made up of 43 with Graves' ophthalmopathy and 55 to 65 with stable Graves' hyperthyroidism. An independent validation cohort of under 20 hyperthyroidism patients and over 15 patients who later progressed to ophthalmopathy tested prospective prediction of ophthalmopathy. For training and testing, the 100 or so patients in the discovery cohort were randomly divided in a 7:3 ratio. In addition, the study compared T-cell repertoires in thyroid tissue and in blood from about six Graves' hyperthyroidism patients. Once sampling was done, hyperthyroidism patients were given methimazole at a starting dose of 30 mg daily, whereas ophthalmopathy patients were given high-dose intravenous methylprednisolone. The paper reports TCR Vbeta CDR3 sequencing of some 140 peripheral blood samples: approximately 43 ophthalmopathy, approximately 74 hyperthyroidism and roughly 17 progressor patients. The paper as a whole reports these results and caveats: During validation, the model predicted progression to ophthalmopathy a median of approximately six months ahead of onset, with almost 71% sensitivity and 72% to 85% specificity. Ophthalmopathy was separated from stable hyperthyroidism by a 13 V-J signature model, with about 88% sensitivity and about 81% specificity obtained in cross-validation and 80%/75% obtained in testing. No statistical method was used to fix the sample size in advance, and group allocation was not hidden from the investigators. Most expanded thyroid clonotypes (frequency above 0.001) were also found in blood, which suggests that blood repertoires may mirror thyroid immune responses.

This clonotype was picked up many times. Its antigen specificity is not known. Base quality data are lacking; no much larger clone is found one base away. Deletion took 2 bases off V and 5 bases off J, with a span of 12 bases between the germline ends. As encoded in the germline V gene, CDR1 is MDHEN while CDR2 is SYDVKM. The CDR3 numbers 14 residues from cysteine through phenylalanine. Left in the record is the CDR3 DNA by itself, 42 bases read in frame from the first base. A patient counted as having stable Graves' hyperthyroidism if no progression to ophthalmopathy occurred over 18 months of follow-up. Hyperthyroidism patients were aged 18 to 65 years and newly diagnosed, with disease duration of less than 2 months. The study excluded patients with uncontrolled infections, other autoimmune diseases, pregnancy or lactation. Diagnoses were based on clinical symptoms, serum thyroxine and TRAb, thyroid ultrasound and orbital computed tomography. PBMCs were separated from roughly 9.3 ml of fresh peripheral blood using Ficoll-Paque density gradient centrifugation. Total RNA was extracted using Trizol reagent, and RNA quality was assessed on an Agilent 2100 Bioanalyzer.

Amplification of TCR beta CDR3 regions was carried out from RNA transcripts. The TCR CDR3 was subjected to a first round of RT-PCR using the HTBI primer set and the Qiagen OneStep RT-PCR kit. The libraries were constructed in a second round of multiplex PCR and then size-selected and purified. Libraries were sequenced paired-end with 100 bp reads on an Illumina HiSeq2000. Concerning the study's data processing: Raw data were processed with SOAPnuke, discarding reads with adapters, uncalled bases, mean Phred below 15, or no exact constant-primer or identifier match. High-quality paired reads were merged with COPE v1.2.5, and unique nucleotide sequences were defined as clonotypes. Clonotypes were aligned to IMGT TRBV, TRBD and TRBJ reference segments using MiTCR v1.1. Only V-J combinations with frequency above 0.0001, covering approximately 99% of repertoires, were analysed. A TCS score was defined as the ratio of F50 (clonal expansion) to E x V (chaos), with BLOSUM62-based TCRdist applied between CDR3 peptides within each V-J. Welch's t-statistics and random forest reduced roughly 530 V-J features to roughly 13, which were used in a naive Bayes classifier (R e1071). The public sequencing data were trimmed at Q25 with fastp and processed into clonotypes with MiXCR by TCRdb, which kept only in-frame beta chains. Rows matching on CDR3 protein sequence are summarized as one entry with the most common DNA and genes. The V and J calls were not made by the authors but by TCRdb's processing. This sample lists fewer than 650,000 distinct CDR3 sequences; around 15% were detected once. Approximately 15% of the sample is in the top ten clones.

This receptor was taken from a woman aged 40-49 years with Graves' hyperthyroidism. The V and J genes are TRBV28 and TRBJ2-5; the D gene cannot be resolved reliably. Sequences were obtained from blood. The DNA sequence reads TGTGCCAGCAGTTTAGAGGCGAGGTTGGAGACCCAGTACTTC. Translated, this gives CASSLEARLETQYF.